Described below is a single TCR beta chain sequence and its context. Germline lookup yields CDR1 MNHNS and CDR2 SASEGT. The CDR3 is made up of 16 amino acids. V shed 2 bases, J shed 0 bases, and the junction held 3 bases outside the gene matches. The sample originates from a study of blood T cell repertoires in COVID-19. Study at large: Sites across the United States, Italy and Spain contributed samples from acute and convalescent COVID-19. In each case, the material was cDNA or gDNA derived from T cells, B-cell-depleted T cells, or PBMCs.

Per the original methods: Estimation of nucleated cell counts relied on the amplification of reference gene primers. Produced via immunoSEQ multiplex PCR; TCRdb's table is partial and in-frame only. That table gives V, J and clone size, and the DNA gave D and trimming. The data show more than 250,000 clones, 87% seen once. The chain is built from TRBV6-1 and TRBJ2-2; 7 bases are a match to TRBD1. The material sequenced was peripheral blood. The sequence derives from a man in his fifties or sixties with active or convalescent COVID-19. Here the CDR3 reads CASSEPDRANTGELFF. The CDR3 bases are TGTGCCAGCAGTGAACCCGACAGGGCGAACACCGGGGAGCTGTTTTTT.